Below, 2 T cell receptor beta chains from the same sample are listed, as sequenced in a study of cytomegalovirus exposure and HLA in healthy donors. Both 60 Vbeta primers and 13 Jbeta primers went into the PCR. Sequencing was performed with immunoSEQ multiplex PCR; in TCRdb, only in-frame clones are kept and a portion is missing. The sample includes 150,000 to 160,000 clones, over 70% of them seen just once. Sample: PBMCs. These receptors all come from a man aged 25 to 40 in good health and CMV-seronegative.

This clone was found a few times. The CDR3, as DNA: TGTGCCAGCAGAAGACTAGCGGGGGGGCACCCAACACAGTTCTTC. This translates into CASRRLAGGHPTQFF. The rearrangement uses TRBV6-6 and TRBJ2-1, with 14 positions matching TRBD2. V shed 6 bases and J 13 bases; nucleotides not matched to a gene: 11. Germline V gene lookup returns CDR1 MNHNY and CDR2 SVGAGI (reference sequence). CDR3 length: 15 amino acids.

This clone has a handful of counts. This rearrangement joins TRBV5-6 to TRBJ2-7; TRBD1 matches 9 bases. The CDR3 is 15 amino acids. After removal of 4 bases from V and 1 base from J, the junction contained 6 bases not matched to a gene. Germline V gives CDR1 SGHDT, CDR2 YYEEEE. The chain's CDR3 is CASSPAGTGSYEQYF. CDR3 bases: TGTGCCAGCAGCCCGGCCGGGACAGGGTCCTACGAGCAGTACTTC.